This TCR beta chain stems from a study of blood T cell repertoires in COVID-19. This CDR3 has 15 amino acids. V trimming: 5 bases; J trimming: 7 bases; junction bases outside the gene matches: 9. The germline CDR1 and CDR2 sequences are SGHTS and YDEGEE. Participants' reported clinical history set cohort assignment. Data came from immunoSEQ multiplex PCR; TCRdb stores just in-frame clones and leaves some out. The sample holds tens of thousands of clones, around 89% seen once. The source material was PBMCs or T cells enriched from blood (not recorded which). The chain links TRBV5-8 to TRBJ2-4; 10 bases match TRBD2. The receptor was derived from a woman aged 40 to 49 who had recovered from COVID-19. The CDR3 region is CASSLAGGRINIQYF. The CDR3 coding sequence is TGTGCCAGCAGTTTAGCGGGGGGCCGAATTAACATTCAGTACTTC.